The source of this T cell receptor beta chain is a study of blood T cell repertoires in COVID-19. For the study at large: Whether acute or convalescent, the COVID-19 samples came from the United States, Italy and Spain.

This table comes from immunoSEQ multiplex PCR, and its TCRdb copy is limited to in-frame clones, with some not included. In the table there are about 200,000 clones, roughly 84% of which are singletons. The ends lost 5 bases at V and 8 bases at J; junction bases unmatched: 10. Germline V gene sequence: CDR1 MDHEN, CDR2 SYDVKM. CDR3 length equals 15 residues. V usage is TRBV28 and J usage is TRBJ2-3; TRBD1 matches at 10 bases. The clonotype originates from a human donor in a cohort sampled during active COVID-19. Input material: peripheral blood. The CDR3, as DNA: TGTGCCAGCAGTCTCTGGACAGGGGGTAAACTTACGCAGTATTTT. Protein: CASSLWTGGKLTQYF.